The subject of this entry is one T cell receptor beta chain. This specimen comes from a study of control samples from healthy donors and cancer patients. Produced via immunoSEQ multiplex PCR; TCRdb's table is partial and in-frame only. Of under 80,000 clones detected, around 94% appear once; the ten largest clones hold roughly 6.1%. Unmatched junction bases numbered 8, after V lost 4 bases and J lost 9 bases. Germline CDR1 reads SNHLY; CDR2 reads FYNNEI. The CDR3 sequence is 14 residues long. The sample comprised blood. This TCR came from a woman in her forties in good health. V usage is TRBV2 and J usage is TRBJ1-5; 8 bases map to TRBD1. CDR3 region: CASSGTGSVGPQHF. CDR3 nucleotide sequence: TGTGCCAGCAGTGGGACAGGGTCCGTAGGGCCCCAGCATTTT.